This TCR beta chain comes out of a study of OX40 agonist ivuxolimab in advanced cancers. Study overall: Age averaged about 66 years (range roughly 20 to 90), and 82.7% were male.

J gave up 5 bases and V 1 base, and 3 bases lay outside the gene matches. CDR3 size: 15 residues. CDR1 is KGHSH, CDR2 LQKENI, per germline. Profiling relied on immunoSEQ multiplex PCR, and the TCRdb table lists in-frame clones only, not all of them. The table includes 50,000 to 70,000 clones, approximately 80% detected once. The chain uses TRBV18 and TRBJ2-3; TRBD1 agrees at 10 bases. The source material was CD4+ or CD8+ T cells sorted from blood, sampled in a trial of the OX40 agonist ivuxolimab. The sequence was collected from an adult with an advanced solid tumor such as melanoma, head and neck, liver or kidney cancer. The CDR3, as DNA: TGTGCCAGCTCACCACAGGGACAGGGGTTAGATACGCAGTATTTT. Its translation: CASSPQGQGLDTQYF.